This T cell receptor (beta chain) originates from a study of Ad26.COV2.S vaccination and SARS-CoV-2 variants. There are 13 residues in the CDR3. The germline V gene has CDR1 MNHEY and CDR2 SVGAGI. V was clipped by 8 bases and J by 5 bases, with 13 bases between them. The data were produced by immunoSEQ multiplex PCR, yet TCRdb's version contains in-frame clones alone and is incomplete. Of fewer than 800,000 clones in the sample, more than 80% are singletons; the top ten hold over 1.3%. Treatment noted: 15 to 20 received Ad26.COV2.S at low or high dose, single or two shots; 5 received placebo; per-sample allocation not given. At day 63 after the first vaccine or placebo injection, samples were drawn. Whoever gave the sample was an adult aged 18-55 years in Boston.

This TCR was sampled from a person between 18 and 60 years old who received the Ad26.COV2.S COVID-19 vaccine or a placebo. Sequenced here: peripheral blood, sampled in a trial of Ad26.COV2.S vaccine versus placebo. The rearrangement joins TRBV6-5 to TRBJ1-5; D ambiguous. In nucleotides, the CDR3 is TGTGCCAGCGCCCGGCAGAGGGATCAGCCCCAGCATTTT. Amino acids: CASARQRDQPQHF.